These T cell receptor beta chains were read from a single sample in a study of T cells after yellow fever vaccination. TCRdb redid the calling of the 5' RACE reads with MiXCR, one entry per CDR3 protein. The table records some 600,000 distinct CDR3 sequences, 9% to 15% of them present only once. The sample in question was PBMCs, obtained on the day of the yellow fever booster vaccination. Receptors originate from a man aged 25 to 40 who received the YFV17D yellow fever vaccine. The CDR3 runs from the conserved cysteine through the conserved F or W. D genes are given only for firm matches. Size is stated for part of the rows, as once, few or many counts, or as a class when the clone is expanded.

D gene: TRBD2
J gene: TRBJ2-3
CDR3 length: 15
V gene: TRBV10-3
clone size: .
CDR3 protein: CAISPAGGPSDTQYF
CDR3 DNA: TGTGCCATCAGTCCGGCGGGAGGGCCCTCAGATACGCAGTATTTT

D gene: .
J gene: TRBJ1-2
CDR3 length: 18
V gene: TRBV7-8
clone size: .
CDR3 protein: CASSPWGGTTSRSYGYTF
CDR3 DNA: TGTGCCAGCAGCCCCTGGGGGGGGACGACCTCTAGATCCTATGGCTACACCTTC

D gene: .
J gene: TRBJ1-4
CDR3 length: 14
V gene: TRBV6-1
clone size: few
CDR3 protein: CASSDGGIYEKLFF
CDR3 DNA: TGTGCCAGCAGCGACGGGGGGATTTATGAAAAACTGTTTTTT

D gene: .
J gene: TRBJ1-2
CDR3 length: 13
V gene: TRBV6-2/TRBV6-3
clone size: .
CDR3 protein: CASRPLDSNGYTF
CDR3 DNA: TGTGCCAGCAGGCCCCTCGACAGTAACGGCTACACCTTC

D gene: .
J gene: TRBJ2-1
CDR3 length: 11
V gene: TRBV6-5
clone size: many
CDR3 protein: CASSGGREQFF
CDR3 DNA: TGTGCCAGCAGTGGGGGGCGTGAGCAGTTCTTC

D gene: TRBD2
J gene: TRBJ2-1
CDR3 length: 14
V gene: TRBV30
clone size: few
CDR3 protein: CAWSPGLAGDEQFF
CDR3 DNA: TGTGCCTGGAGTCCCGGACTAGCGGGAGATGAGCAGTTCTTC

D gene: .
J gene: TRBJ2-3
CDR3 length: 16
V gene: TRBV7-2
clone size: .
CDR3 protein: CASSPLRGLHTDTQYF
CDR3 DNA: TGTGCCAGCAGCCCGTTGAGGGGACTCCACACAGATACGCAGTATTTT

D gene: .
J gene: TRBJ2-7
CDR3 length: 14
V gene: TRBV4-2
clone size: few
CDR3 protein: CASSPRGLTYEQYF
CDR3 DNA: TGTGCCAGCAGTCCGAGGGGACTCACCTACGAGCAGTACTTC

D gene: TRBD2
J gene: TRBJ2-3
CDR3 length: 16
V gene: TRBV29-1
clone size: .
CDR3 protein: CSVRGLAAASTDTQYF
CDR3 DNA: TGCAGCGTTCGGGGACTAGCGGCCGCTAGCACAGATACGCAGTATTTT

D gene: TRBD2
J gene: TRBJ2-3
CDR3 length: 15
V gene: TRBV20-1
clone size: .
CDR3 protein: CSARVGREVRDTQYF
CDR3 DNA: TGCAGTGCTAGAGTGGGGCGGGAGGTTAGGGATACGCAGTATTTT

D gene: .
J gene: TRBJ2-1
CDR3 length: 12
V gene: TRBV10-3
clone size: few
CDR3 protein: CATRTLWNEQFF
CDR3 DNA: TGTGCCACCAGGACTCTCTGGAATGAGCAGTTCTTC

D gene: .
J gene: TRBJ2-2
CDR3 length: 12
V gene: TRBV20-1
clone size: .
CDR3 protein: CSAWDNTGELFF
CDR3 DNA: TGCAGTGCCTGGGACAACACCGGGGAGCTGTTTTTT

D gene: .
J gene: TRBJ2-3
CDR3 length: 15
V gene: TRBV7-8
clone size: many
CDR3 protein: CASSFLAASTDTQYF
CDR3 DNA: TGTGCCAGCAGCTTTTTAGCTGCCAGCACAGATACGCAGTATTTT

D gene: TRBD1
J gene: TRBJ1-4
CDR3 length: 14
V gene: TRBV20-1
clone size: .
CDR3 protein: CSAIDGQGAGKLFF
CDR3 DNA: TGCAGTGCTATTGATGGACAGGGGGCTGGAAAACTGTTTTTT

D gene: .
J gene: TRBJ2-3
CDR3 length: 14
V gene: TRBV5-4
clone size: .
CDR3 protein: CASSSQGNTDTQYF
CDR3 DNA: TGTGCCAGCAGCTCGCAGGGGAACACAGATACGCAGTATTTT

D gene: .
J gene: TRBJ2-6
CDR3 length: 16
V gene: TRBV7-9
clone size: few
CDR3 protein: CASRGTPVSGANVLTF
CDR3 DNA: TGTGCCAGCCGCGGGACACCCGTTTCTGGGGCCAACGTCCTGACTTTC

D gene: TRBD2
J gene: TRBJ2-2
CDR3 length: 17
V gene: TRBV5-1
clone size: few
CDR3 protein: CASNRGEGPANTGELFF
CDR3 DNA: TGCGCCAGCAATCGGGGGGAGGGGCCCGCGAACACCGGGGAGCTGTTTTTT

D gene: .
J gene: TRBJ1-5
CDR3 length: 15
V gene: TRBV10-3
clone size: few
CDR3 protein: CAISGGVERNQPQHF
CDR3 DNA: TGTGCCATCAGTGGCGGTGTTGAACGCAATCAGCCCCAGCATTTT

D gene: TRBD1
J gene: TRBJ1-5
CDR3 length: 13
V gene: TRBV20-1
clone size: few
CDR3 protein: CSASDRGDQPQHF
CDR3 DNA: TGCAGTGCTTCGGACAGGGGTGATCAGCCCCAGCATTTT

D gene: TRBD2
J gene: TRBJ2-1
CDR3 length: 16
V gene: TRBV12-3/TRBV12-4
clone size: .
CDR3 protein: CASSSRLSGRINEQFF
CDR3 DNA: TGTGCCAGCAGTTCCCGACTAAGCGGGAGGATCAATGAGCAGTTCTTC

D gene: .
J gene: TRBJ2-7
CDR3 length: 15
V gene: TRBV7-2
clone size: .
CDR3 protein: CASSLVYGSYHEQYF
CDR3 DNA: TGTGCCAGCAGCTTAGTGTATGGGTCTTACCACGAGCAGTACTTC

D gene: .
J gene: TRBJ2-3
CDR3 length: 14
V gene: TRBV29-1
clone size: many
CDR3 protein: CSVGGGSITDTQYF
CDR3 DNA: TGCAGCGTTGGTGGTGGCTCCATCACAGATACGCAGTATTTT

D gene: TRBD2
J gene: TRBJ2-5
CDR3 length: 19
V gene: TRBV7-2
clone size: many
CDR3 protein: CASSSPARLARLNGETQYF
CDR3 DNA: TGTGCCAGCAGCTCCCCGGCTCGACTAGCGCGTCTCAACGGGGAGACCCAGTACTTC

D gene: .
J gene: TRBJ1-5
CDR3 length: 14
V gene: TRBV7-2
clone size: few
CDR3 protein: CASSLVEGNQPQHF
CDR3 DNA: TGTGCCAGCAGCTTAGTGGAGGGCAATCAGCCCCAGCATTTT

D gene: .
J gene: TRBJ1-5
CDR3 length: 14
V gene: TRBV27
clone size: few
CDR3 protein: CASSLSGAYQPQHF
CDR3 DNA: TGTGCCAGCAGTTTATCGGGGGCGTATCAGCCCCAGCATTTT

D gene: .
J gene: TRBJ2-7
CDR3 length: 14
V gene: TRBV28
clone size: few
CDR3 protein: CASSPRYSIYEQYF
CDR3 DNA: TGTGCCAGCAGTCCACGGTATTCGATCTACGAGCAGTACTTC

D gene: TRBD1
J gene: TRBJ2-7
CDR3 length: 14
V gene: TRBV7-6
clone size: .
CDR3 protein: CASSSRDSDYEQYF
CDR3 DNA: TGTGCCAGCAGCTCGAGGGACAGCGATTACGAGCAGTACTTC

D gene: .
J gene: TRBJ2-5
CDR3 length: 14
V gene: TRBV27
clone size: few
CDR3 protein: CASRDTGLQETQYF
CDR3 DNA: TGTGCCAGCAGGGATACGGGCCTCCAAGAGACCCAGTACTTC

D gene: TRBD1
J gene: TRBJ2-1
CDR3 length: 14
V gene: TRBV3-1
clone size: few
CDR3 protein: CASSRIQGSNEQFF
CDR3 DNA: TGTGCCAGCAGCCGGATACAGGGGTCGAATGAGCAGTTCTTC

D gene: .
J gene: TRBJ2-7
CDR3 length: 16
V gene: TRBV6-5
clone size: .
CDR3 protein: CASSYSFMDSTYEQYF
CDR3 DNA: TGTGCCAGCAGTTACTCCTTTATGGACTCCACCTACGAGCAGTACTTC

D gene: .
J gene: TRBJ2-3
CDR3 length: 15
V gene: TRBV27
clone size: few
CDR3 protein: CASRRGTLRTDTQYF
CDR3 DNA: TGTGCCAGCAGACGAGGGACCTTAAGAACAGATACGCAGTATTTT

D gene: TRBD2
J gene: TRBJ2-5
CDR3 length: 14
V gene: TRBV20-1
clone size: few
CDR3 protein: CSARAPSGQETQYF
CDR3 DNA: TGCAGTGCTAGGGCCCCTAGCGGCCAAGAGACCCAGTACTTC

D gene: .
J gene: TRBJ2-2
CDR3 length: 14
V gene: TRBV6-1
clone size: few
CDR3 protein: CASRRNANTGELFF
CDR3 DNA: TGTGCCAGCAGGCGGAACGCGAACACCGGGGAGCTGTTTTTT

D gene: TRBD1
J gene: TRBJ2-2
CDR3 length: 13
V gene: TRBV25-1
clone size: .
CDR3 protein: CARDRLCPGELFF
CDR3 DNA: TGTGCCAGGGACAGGCTGTGTCCCGGGGAGCTGTTTTTT

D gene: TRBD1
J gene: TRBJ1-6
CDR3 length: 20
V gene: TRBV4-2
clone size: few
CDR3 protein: CASSLPPGQGPSSYNSPLHF
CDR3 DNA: TGTGCCAGCAGCCTTCCGCCGGGACAGGGACCGAGCTCCTATAATTCACCCCTCCACTTT

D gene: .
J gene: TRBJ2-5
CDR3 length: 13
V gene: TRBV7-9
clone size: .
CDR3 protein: CASSLTPQETQYF
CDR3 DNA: TGTGCCAGCAGCTTAACTCCTCAAGAGACCCAGTACTTC

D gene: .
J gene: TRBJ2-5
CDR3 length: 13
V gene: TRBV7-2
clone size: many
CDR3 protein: CASSRGREETQYF
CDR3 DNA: TGTGCCAGCAGCCGGGGACGGGAAGAGACCCAGTACTTC

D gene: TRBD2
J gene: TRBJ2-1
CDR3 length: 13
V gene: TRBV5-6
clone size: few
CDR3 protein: CASSGLAANEQFF
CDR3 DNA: TGTGCCAGCAGCGGACTAGCGGCCAATGAGCAGTTCTTC

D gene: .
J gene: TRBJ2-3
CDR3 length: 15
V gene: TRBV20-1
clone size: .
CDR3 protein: CSASLTGTSTDTQYF
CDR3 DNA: TGCAGTGCTAGTTTGACAGGGACTAGCACAGATACGCAGTATTTT

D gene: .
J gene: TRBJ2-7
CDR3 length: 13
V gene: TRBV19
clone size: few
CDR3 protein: CASSIERGTLQYF
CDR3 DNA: TGTGCCAGTAGTATAGAACGCGGGACCTTGCAGTACTTC

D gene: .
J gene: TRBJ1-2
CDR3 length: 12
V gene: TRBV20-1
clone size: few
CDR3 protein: CSAGTLRDGYTF
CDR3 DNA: TGCAGTGCGGGGACACTCAGAGATGGCTACACCTTC

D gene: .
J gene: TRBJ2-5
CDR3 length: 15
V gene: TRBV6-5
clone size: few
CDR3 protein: CASSYSRPPQETQYF
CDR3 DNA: TGTGCCAGCAGTTACTCGAGGCCGCCTCAGGAGACCCAGTACTTC

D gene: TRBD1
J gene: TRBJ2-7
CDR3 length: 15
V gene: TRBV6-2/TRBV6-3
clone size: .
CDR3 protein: CASSLRGQGILEQYF
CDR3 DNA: TGTGCCAGCAGCCTCCGTGGACAGGGTATCCTCGAGCAGTACTTC

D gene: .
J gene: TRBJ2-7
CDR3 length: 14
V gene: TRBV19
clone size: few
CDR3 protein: CASSIMYSTYEQYF
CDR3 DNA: TGTGCCAGTAGTATAATGTACAGCACCTACGAGCAGTACTTC

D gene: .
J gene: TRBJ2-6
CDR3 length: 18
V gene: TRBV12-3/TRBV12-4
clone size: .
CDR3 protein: CASSLARNTPTGANVLTF
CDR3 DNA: TGTGCCAGCAGTTTAGCGCGGAACACCCCTACTGGGGCCAACGTCCTGACTTTC

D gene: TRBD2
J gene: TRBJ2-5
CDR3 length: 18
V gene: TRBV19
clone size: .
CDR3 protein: CASNPPRASGPTQETQYF
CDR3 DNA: TGTGCCAGTAACCCCCCCCGGGCTAGCGGGCCGACACAAGAGACCCAGTACTTC

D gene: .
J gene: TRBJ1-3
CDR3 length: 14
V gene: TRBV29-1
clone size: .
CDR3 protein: CSVEEGLSGNTIYF
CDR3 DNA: TGCAGCGTTGAAGAAGGCCTCTCGGGAAACACCATATATTTT

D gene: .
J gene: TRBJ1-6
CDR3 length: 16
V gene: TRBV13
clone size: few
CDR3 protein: CASSSARGTRLSPLHF
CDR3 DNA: TGTGCCAGCAGCTCCGCGAGGGGGACCCGGCTTTCACCCCTCCACTTT